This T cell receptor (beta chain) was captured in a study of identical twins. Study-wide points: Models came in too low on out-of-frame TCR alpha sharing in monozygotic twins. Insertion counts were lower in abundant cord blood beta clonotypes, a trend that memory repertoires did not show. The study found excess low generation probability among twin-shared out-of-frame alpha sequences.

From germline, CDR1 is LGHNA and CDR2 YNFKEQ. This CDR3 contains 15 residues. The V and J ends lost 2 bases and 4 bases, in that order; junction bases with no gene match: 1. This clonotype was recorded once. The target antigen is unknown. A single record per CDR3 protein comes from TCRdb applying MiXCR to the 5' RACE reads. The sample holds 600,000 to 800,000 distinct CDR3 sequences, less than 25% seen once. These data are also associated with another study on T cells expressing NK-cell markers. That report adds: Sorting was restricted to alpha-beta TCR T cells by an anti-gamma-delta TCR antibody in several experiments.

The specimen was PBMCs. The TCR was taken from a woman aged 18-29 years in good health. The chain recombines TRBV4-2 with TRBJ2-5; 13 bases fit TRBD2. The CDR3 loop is CASSQTSGGGETQYF. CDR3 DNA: TGTGCCAGCAGCCAAACTAGCGGGGGGGGAGAGACCCAGTACTTC.